Listed below are T cell receptor beta chains from one sample, sequenced in a study of Graves' ophthalmopathy and Graves' hyperthyroidism. TCRdb redid the calling of the multiplex PCR reads with MiXCR, one entry per CDR3 protein. The sample carries 200,000 to 300,000 distinct CDR3 sequences, 40% to 50% recorded once. Sample: peripheral blood. The receptors shown here come from an adult man with Graves' ophthalmopathy. The conserved cysteine and the conserved F or W are not part of the CDR3 here.

v_gene: TRBV5-6; j_gene: TRBJ2-7; CDR3aa: ASSRSGQTYEQY
v_gene: TRBV2; j_gene: TRBJ2-7; CDR3aa: ASSVLGTSDEQY
v_gene: TRBV19; j_gene: TRBJ1-3; CDR3aa: ASSSQAWGNTIY
v_gene: TRBV2; j_gene: TRBJ2-2; CDR3aa: ASGGTVTTGELF
v_gene: TRBV5-1; j_gene: TRBJ2-6; CDR3aa: ASSPPTGEGANVLT
v_gene: TRBV7-9; j_gene: TRBJ2-7; CDR3aa: ASSSRWGQGDEQY
v_gene: TRBV6-1; j_gene: TRBJ1-2; CDR3aa: ASSVRVADYGYT
v_gene: TRBV11-2; j_gene: TRBJ1-4; CDR3aa: ASSRGREEKLF
v_gene: TRBV5-5; j_gene: TRBJ2-6; CDR3aa: ASSPGQGGTSGANVLT
v_gene: TRBV13; j_gene: TRBJ1-2; CDR3aa: ASSPQGRYGYT
v_gene: TRBV6-5; j_gene: TRBJ1-1; CDR3aa: ASSTGTRDTEAF
v_gene: TRBV7-8; j_gene: TRBJ2-7; CDR3aa: ASSPAGGRVYYEQY
v_gene: TRBV5-1; j_gene: TRBJ2-6; CDR3aa: ASSFTLLGANVLT
v_gene: TRBV20-1; j_gene: TRBJ1-6; CDR3aa: SAGGQGSPLH
v_gene: TRBV7-3; j_gene: TRBJ2-2; CDR3aa: ASEGGRADTGELF
v_gene: TRBV5-5; j_gene: TRBJ2-7; CDR3aa: ASSLRQGSSYEQY
v_gene: TRBV9; j_gene: TRBJ2-2; CDR3aa: ASSVAGTTGELF
v_gene: TRBV29-1; j_gene: TRBJ2-7; CDR3aa: STSDRNEQY
v_gene: TRBV5-4; j_gene: TRBJ2-5; CDR3aa: ASSLGGAQQETQY
v_gene: TRBV15; j_gene: TRBJ2-5; CDR3aa: ATSASGSAIVRETQY